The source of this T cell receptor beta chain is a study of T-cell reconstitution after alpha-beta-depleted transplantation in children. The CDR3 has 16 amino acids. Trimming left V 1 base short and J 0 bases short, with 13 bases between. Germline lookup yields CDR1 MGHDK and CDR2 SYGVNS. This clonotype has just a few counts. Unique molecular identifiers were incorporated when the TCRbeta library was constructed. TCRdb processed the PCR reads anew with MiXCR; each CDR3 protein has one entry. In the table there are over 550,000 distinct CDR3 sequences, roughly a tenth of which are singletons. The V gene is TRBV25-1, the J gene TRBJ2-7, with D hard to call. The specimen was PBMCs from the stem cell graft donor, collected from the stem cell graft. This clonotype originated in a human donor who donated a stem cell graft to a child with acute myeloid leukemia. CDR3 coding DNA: TGTGCCAGCAGTGAATCCAGGCTATTAAACTCCTACGAGCAGTACTTC. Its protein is CASSESRLLNSYEQYF.